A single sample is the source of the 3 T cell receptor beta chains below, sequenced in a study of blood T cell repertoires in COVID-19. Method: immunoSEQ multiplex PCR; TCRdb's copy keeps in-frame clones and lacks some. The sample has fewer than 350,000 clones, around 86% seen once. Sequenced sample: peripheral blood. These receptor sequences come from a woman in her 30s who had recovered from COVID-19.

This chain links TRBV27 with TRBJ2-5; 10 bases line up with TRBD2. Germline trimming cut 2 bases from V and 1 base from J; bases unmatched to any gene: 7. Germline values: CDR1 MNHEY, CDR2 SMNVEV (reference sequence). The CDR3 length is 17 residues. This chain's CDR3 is CASSLGLAGVSQETQYF. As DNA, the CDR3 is TGTGCCAGCAGTTTAGGGCTAGCGGGAGTGTCCCAAGAGACCCAGTACTTC.

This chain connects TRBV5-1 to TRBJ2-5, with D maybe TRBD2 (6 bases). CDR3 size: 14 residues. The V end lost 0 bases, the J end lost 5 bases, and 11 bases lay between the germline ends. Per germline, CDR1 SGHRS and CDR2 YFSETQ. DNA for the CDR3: TGCGCCAGCAGCTTGGATGGGAGGTGGGAGACCCAGTACTTC. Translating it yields CASSLDGRWETQYF. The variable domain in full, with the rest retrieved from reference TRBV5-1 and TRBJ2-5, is KAGVTQTPRYLIKTRGQQVTLSCSPISGHRSVSWYQQTPGQGLQFLFEYFSETQRNKGNFPGRFSGRQFSNSRSEMNVSTLELGDSALYLCASSLDGRWETQYFGPGTRLLVL.

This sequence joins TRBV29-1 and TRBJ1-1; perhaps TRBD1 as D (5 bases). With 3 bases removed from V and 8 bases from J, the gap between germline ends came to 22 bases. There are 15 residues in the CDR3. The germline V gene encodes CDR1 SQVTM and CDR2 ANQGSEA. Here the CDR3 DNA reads TGCAGCGTTGAGCCCACCGGCGGGGGTCTAGGCGAAGCTTTCTTT. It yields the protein CSVEPTGGGLGEAFF.